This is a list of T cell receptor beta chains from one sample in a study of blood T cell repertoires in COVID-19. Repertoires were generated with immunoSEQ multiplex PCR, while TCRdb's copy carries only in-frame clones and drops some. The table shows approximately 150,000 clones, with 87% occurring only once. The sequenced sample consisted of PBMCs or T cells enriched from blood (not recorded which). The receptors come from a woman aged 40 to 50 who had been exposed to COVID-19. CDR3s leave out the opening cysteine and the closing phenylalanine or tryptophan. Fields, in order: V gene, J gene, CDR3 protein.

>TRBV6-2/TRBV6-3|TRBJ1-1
ASSLRENTEAF
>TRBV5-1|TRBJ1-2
ASSLDTYGYT
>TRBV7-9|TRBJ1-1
ASSLEQGTEAF
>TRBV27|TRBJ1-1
ASSPTGREAF
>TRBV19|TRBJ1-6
ASSIAPGQTNSPLH
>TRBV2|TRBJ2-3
ASDVQGLGTDTQY
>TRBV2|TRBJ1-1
ASSDTGNTEAF
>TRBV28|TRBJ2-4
ASKAAGGLAKNIQY
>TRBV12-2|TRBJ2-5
ASRLATAEDLLAGSCETQY
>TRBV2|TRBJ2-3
ASSEASRSSGGSDTQY
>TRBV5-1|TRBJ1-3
ASSYLAQGRGGFSGNTIY
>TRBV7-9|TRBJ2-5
ASSLGGVAETQY
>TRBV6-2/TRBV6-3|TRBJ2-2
ASSHPTSFSGELF
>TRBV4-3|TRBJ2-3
ASSQDWEANTDTQY
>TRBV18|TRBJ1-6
ASSRTSSSSYNSPLH
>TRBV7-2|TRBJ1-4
ASSLKIRQGVNEKLF
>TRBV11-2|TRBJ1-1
ASSLLRQGIF
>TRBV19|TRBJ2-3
ASRLAGGTDTQY
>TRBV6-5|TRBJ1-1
ASSFLNQGTEAF
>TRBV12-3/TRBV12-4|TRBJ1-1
ASSPRQGVRAF
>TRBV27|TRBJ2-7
ASSLRTAALYEQY
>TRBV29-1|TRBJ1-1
SVVLRNTEAF
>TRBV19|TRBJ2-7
ASSSGTPSRGYEQY
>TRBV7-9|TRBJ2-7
ASSLLSGYEQY
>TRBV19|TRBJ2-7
ASSRPGGFAYEQY
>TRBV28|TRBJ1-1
ASSLPGQTNTEAF
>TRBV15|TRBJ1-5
ATRQGDRDNQPQH
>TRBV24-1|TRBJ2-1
ATSDRRESYNEQF
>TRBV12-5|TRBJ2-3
ASGLVALYTQY
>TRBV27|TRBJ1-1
ASSLVPWTGEMNTEAF
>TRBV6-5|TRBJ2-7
ASSYSAGGRYEQY
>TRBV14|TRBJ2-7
ASSRGSGDTYEQY
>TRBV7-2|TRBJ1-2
ASSTNRYGYT
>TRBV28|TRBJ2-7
ATSQPDSGTDLDYEQY
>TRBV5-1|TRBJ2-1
ASSFTYSSYNEQF
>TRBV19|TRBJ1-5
ASSLGNYGNQPQH
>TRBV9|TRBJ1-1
ASSGTRGHTEAF
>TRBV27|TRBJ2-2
ASSLFPGEGTGELF
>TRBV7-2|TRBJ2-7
ASSLEGGGRYEQY
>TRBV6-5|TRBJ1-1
ASVRKMNTEAF
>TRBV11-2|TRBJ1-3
ASSPRTGPGNTIY
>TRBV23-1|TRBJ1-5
ASSRFQGARQPQH
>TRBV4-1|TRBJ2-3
ASSQEMQGGRLDTQY
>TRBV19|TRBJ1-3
ASSTGTGQRSGNTIY
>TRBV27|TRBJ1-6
ASSFVIGSIRSPLH
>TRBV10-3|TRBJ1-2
AISESTWRGQPEGYT
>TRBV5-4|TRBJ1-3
ASSLQGSGNTIY
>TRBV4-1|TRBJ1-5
ASSQDHRVSGSNQPQH
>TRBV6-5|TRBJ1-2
ASSKSGLSNYGYT
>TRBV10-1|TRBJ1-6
ASTKELRGSPLH
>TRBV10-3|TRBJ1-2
ASHENRDSNYGYT
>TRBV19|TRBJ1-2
ASSIHRDGYT
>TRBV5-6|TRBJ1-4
ASSLPYRSTGEVEKLF
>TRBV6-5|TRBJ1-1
ASSYTDTLNTEAF
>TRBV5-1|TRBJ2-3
ASGLSGGVNTQY
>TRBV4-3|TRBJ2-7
ASSQDLLVEGGEQY
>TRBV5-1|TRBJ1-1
ASSQLQGSGNTEAF
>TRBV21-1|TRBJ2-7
ASTERRQGNYEQY
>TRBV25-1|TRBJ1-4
ASSGGNEKLF